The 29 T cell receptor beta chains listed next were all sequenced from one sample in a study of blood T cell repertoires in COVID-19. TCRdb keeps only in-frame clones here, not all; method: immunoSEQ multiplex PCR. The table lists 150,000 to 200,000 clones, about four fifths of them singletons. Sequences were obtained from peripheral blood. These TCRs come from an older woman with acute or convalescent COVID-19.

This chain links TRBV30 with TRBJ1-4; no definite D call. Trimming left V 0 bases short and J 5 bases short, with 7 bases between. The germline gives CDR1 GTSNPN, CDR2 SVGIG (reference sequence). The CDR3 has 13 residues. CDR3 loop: CAWSVQQNEKLFF. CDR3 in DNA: TGTGCCTGGAGTGTACAACAAAATGAAAAACTGTTTTTT.

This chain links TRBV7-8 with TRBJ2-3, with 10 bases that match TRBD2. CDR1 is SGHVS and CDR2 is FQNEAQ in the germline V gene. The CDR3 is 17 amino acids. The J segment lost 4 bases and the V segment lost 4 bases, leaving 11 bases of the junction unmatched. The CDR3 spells CASSSPRAGGLADTQYF. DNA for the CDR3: TGTGCCAGCAGCTCGCCCCGAGCGGGGGGGCTAGCAGATACGCAGTATTTT.

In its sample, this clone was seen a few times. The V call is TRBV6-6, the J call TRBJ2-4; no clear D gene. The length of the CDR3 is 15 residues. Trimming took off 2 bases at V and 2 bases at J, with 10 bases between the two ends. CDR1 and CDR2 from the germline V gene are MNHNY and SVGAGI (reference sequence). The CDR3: CASSYETWPKNIQYF. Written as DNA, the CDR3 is TGTGCCAGCAGTTACGAGACATGGCCCAAAAACATTCAGTACTTC.

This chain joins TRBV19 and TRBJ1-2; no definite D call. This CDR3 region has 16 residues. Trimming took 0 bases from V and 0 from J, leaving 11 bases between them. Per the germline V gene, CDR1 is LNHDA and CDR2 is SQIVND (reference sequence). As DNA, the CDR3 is TGTGCCAGTAGTATAGATCCGGGATACACTAACTATGGCTACACCTTC. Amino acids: CASSIDPGYTNYGYTF.

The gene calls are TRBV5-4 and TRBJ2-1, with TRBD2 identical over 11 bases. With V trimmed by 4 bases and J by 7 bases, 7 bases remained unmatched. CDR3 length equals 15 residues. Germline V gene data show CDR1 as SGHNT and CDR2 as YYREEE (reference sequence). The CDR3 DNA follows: TGTGCCAGCAGCCTTAGCGGGGGGGCCGGGAATGAGCAGTTCTTC. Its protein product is CASSLSGGAGNEQFF.

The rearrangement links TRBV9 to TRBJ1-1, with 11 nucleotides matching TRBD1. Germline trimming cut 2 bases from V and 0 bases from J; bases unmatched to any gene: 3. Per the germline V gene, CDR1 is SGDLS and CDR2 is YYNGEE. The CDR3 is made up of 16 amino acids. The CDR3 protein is CASSVWTGGMNTEAFF. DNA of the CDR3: TGTGCCAGCAGCGTTTGGACAGGGGGCATGAACACTGAAGCTTTCTTT.

The CDR3 DNA follows: TGTGCCAGCAGCGTAGGGGGGGGCCAAGAGACCCAGTACTTC. Translation: CASSVGGGQETQYF. The V and J genes are TRBV28 and TRBJ2-5; D perhaps matches TRBD2 (7 bases). CDR1 and CDR2 from the germline V gene are MDHEN and SYDVKM. V was cut by 6 bases and J by 1 base, with 12 bases left in between. This CDR3 spans 14 amino acids.

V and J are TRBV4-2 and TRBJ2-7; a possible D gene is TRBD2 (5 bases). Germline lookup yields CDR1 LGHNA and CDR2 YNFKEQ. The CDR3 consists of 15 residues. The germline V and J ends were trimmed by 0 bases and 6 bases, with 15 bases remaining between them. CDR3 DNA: TGTGCCAGCAGCCAAGATCAGAGGGAATCGCGCGAGCAGTACTTC. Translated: CASSQDQRESREQYF.

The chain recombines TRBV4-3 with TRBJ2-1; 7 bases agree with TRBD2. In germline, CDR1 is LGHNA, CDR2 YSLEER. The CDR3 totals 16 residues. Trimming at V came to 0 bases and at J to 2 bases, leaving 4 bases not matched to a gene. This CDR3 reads CASSQEPSGPYNEQFF. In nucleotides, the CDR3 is TGCGCCAGCAGCCAAGAACCTAGCGGACCCTACAATGAGCAGTTCTTC.

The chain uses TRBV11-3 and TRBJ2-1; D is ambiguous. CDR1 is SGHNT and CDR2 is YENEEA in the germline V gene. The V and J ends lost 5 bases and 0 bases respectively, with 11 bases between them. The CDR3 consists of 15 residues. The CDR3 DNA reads TGTGCCAGCAGCGTGAGGCGGAGCTCCTACAATGAGCAGTTCTTC. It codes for CASSVRRSSYNEQFF.

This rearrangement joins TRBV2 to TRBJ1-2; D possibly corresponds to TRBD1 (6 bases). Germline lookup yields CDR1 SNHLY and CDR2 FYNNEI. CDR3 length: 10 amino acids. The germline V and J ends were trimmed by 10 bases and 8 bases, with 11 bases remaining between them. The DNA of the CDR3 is TGTGCCACTAAGGACAGAGGCTACACCTTC. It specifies CATKDRGYTF. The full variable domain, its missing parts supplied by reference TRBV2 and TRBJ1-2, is EPEVTQTPSHQVTQMGQEVILRCVPISNHLYFYWYRQILGQKVEFLVSFYNNEISEKSEIFDDQFSVERPDGSNFTLKIRSTKLEDSAMYFCATKDRGYTFGSGTRLTVV.

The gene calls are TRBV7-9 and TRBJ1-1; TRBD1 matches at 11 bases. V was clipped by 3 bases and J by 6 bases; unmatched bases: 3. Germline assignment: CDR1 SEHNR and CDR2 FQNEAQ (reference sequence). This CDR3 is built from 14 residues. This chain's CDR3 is CASSFGQGASEAFF. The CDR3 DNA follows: TGTGCCAGCAGCTTTGGACAGGGGGCCTCTGAAGCTTTCTTT. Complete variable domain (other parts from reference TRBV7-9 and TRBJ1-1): DTGVSQNPRHKITKRGQNVTFRCDPISEHNRLYWYRQTLGQGPEFLTYFQNEAQLEKSRLLSDRFSAERPKGSFSTLEIQRTEQGDSAMYLCASSFGQGASEAFFGQGTRLTVV.

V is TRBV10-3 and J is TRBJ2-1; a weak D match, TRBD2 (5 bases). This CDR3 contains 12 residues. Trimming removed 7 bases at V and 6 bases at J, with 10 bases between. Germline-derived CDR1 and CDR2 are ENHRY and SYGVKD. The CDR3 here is CAIIGSGNEQFF. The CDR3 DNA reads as TGTGCCATCATAGGAAGCGGCAATGAGCAGTTCTTC.

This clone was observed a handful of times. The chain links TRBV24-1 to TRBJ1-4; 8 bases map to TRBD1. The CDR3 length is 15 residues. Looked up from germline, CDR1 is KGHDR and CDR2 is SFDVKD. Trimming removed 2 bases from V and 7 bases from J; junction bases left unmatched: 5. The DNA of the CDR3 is TGTGCCACCAGTGATTCAGGGGGCCATACTGAAAAACTGTTTTTT. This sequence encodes CATSDSGGHTEKLFF.

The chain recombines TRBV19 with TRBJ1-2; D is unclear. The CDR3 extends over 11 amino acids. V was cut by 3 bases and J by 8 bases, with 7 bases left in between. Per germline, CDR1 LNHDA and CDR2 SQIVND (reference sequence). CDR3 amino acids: CASSIASGYTF. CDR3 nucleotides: TGTGCCAGTAGTATTGCAAGCGGCTACACCTTC.

The CDR3 sequence: CASSLGQGAWYEQYF. CDR3 sequence (DNA): TGTGCCAGCAGCTTAGGGCAGGGGGCTTGGTACGAGCAGTACTTC. This chain connects TRBV11-2 to TRBJ2-7, with TRBD1 matching 8 bases. Germline values: CDR1 SGHAT, CDR2 FQNNGV. J lost 4 bases, V lost 1 base, and 6 bases had no gene match. The CDR3 covers 15 residues.

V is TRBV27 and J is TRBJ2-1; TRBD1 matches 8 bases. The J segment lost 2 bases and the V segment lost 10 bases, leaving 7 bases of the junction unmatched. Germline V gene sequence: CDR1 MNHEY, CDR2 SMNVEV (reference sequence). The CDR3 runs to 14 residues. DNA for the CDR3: TGTGCCACTAACCCAGGGGGCGCCTACAATGAGCAGTTCTTC. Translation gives CATNPGGAYNEQFF.

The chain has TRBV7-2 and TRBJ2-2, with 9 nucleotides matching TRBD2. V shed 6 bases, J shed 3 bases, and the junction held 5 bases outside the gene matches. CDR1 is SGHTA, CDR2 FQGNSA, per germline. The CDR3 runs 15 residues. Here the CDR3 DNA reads TGTGCCAGCAGGGCTAGCGGGAAACACACCGGGGAGCTGTTTTTT. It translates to CASRASGKHTGELFF. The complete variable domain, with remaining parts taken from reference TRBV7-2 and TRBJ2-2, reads GAGVSQSPSNKVTEKGKDVELRCDPISGHTALYWYRQSLGQGLEFLIYFQGNSAPDKSGLPSDRFSAERTGGSVSTLTIQRTQQEDSAVYLCASRASGKHTGELFFGEGSRLTVL.

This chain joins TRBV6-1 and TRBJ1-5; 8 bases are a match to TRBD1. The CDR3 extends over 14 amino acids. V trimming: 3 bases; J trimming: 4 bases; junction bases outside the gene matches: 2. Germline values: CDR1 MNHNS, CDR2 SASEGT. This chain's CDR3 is CASSEGQVNQPQHF. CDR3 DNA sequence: TGTGCCAGCAGTGAGGGACAGGTGAATCAGCCCCAGCATTTT.

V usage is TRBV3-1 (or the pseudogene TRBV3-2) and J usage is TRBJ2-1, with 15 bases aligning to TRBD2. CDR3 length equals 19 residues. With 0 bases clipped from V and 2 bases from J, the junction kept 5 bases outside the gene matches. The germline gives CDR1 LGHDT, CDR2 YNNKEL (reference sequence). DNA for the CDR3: TGTGCCAGCAGCCAAGAGACGGGACTAGCGGGGGGACCCTACAATGAGCAGTTCTTC. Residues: CASSQETGLAGGPYNEQFF.

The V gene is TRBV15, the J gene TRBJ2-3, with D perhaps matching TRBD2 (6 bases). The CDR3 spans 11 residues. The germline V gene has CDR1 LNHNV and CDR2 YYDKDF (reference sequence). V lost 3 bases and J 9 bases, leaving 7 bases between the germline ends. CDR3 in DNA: TGTGCCACCAGCAGTGGGGGGACGCAGTATTTT. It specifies CATSSGGTQYF. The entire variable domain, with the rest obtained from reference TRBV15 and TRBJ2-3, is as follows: DAMVIQNPRYQVTQFGKPVTLSCSQTLNHNVMYWYQQKSSQAPKLLFHYYDKDFNNEADTPDNFQSRRPNTSFCFLDIRSPGLGDTAMYLCATSSGGTQYFGPGTRLTVL.

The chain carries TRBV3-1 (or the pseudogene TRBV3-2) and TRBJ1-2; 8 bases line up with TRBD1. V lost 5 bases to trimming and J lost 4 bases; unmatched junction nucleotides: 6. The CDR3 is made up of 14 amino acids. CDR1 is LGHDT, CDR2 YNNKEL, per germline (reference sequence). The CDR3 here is CASSSSDRVYGYTF. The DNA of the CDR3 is TGTGCCAGCAGCTCCTCGGACAGGGTCTATGGCTACACCTTC.

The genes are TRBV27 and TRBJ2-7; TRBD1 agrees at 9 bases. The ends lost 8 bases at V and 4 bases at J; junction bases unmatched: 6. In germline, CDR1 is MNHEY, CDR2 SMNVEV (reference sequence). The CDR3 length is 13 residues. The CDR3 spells CASRDRVGYEQYF. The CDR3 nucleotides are TGTGCCAGCCGGGACAGGGTAGGTTACGAGCAGTACTTC.

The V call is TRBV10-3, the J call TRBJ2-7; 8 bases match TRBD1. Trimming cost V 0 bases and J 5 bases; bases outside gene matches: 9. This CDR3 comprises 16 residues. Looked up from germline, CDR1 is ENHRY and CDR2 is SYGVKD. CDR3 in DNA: TGTGCCATCAGTGAGTCAGACTGGACAGGGTTCCACGAGCAGTACTTC. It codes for CAISESDWTGFHEQYF.

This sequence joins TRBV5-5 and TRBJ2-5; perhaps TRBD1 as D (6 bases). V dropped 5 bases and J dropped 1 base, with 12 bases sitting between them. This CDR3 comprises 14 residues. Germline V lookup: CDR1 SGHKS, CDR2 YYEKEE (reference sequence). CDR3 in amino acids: CASRPGQSQETQYF. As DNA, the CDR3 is TGTGCCAGCAGGCCTGGACAGAGCCAAGAGACCCAGTACTTC. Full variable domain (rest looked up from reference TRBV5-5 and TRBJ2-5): DAGVTQSPTHLIKTRGQQVTLRCSPISGHKSVSWYQQVLGQGPQFIFQYYEKEERGRGNFPDRFSARQFPNYSSELNVNALLLGDSALYLCASRPGQSQETQYFGPGTRLLVL.

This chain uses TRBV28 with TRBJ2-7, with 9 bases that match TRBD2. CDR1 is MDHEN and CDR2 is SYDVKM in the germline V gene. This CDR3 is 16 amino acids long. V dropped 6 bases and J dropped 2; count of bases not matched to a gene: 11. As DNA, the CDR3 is TGTGCCAGCAGGGGGCCCTTAGCGGGAGCGGCCTACGAGCAGTACTTC. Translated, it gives CASRGPLAGAAYEQYF.

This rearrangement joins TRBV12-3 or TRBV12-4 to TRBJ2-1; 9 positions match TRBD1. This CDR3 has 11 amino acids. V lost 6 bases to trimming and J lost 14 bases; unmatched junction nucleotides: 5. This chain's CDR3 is CASSPGTGKFF. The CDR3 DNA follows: TGTGCCAGCAGCCCCGGGACAGGGAAGTTCTTC.

The CDR3 DNA reads as TGTGCCAGCAGTTACGGCCAGGGGGGACATACGCAGTATTTT. The encoded protein is CASSYGQGGHTQYF. The chain carries TRBV6-5 and TRBJ2-3; a possible D gene is TRBD1 (7 bases). Germline assignment: CDR1 MNHEY and CDR2 SVGAGI. Trimming pared 2 bases from V and 7 bases from J, leaving 13 bases between. There are 14 residues in the CDR3.

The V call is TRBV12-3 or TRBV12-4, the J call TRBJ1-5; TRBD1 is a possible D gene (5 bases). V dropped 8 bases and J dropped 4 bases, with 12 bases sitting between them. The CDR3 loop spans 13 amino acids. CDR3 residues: CASGGDWNQPQHF. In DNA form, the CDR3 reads TGTGCCAGCGGAGGGGATTGGAATCAGCCCCAGCATTTT.